Listed below are T cell receptor beta chains from one sample, sequenced in a study of shared T cell receptors in the human thymus. Sequenced by immunoSEQ multiplex PCR; TCRdb stores in-frame clones only, minus some. Among almost 550,000 clones, 75% to 80% were seen once, and the ten largest hold roughly 0.013%. This same sample was also part of a study on human thymus T cells.

Sequencing was carried out using thymocytes. The receptors shown here come from a boy younger than two with a congenital heart defect. CDR3s include the opening cysteine and the closing phenylalanine or tryptophan. D genes are given only for firm matches. Where a row states a size, it is once, few, many or the class of an expanded clone; other rows omit it.

NA,14,TRBJ1-5,NA,TRBV19,CASSPGSAREPQHF,TGTGCCAGTAGCCCCGGGTCTGCACGGGAGCCCCAGCATTTT
NA,15,TRBJ1-3,NA,TRBV30,CAWSLTARSGNTIYF,TGTGCCTGGAGCCTGACAGCTAGATCTGGAAACACCATATATTTT
once,15,TRBJ2-7,NA,TRBV5-1,CASSPRGRASYEQYF,TGCGCCAGCAGCCCCAGGGGCAGGGCCAGCTACGAGCAGTACTTC
NA,18,TRBJ2-5,TRBD2,TRBV4-3,CASSQGTSGGGQWETQYF,TGCGCCAGCAGCCAAGGGACTAGCGGAGGGGGTCAGTGGGAGACCCAGTACTTC
NA,13,TRBJ2-7,NA,TRBV14,CASSQVPGYEQYF,TGTGCCAGCAGCCAAGTGCCCGGTTACGAGCAGTACTTC
NA,14,TRBJ2-7,NA,TRBV2,CASSEQGRGYEQYF,TGTGCCAGCAGTGAGCAGGGCAGGGGCTACGAGCAGTACTTC
NA,18,TRBJ2-6,TRBD2,TRBV10-3,CAISDPTSGRSGANVLTF,TGTGCCATCAGTGACCCGACTAGCGGGAGGTCCGGGGCCAACGTCCTGACTTTC
NA,15,TRBJ2-3,TRBD1,TRBV7-9,CASSLTGINPDTQYF,TGTGCCAGCAGCTTGACAGGGATTAACCCAGATACGCAGTATTTT
NA,14,TRBJ1-1,NA,TRBV2,CASSVRVPNTEAFF,TGTGCCAGCAGTGTGAGGGTACCGAACACTGAAGCTTTCTTT
NA,16,TRBJ2-7,TRBD1,TRBV25-1,CASTPVRDRGPYEQYF,TGTGCCAGCACCCCCGTCCGAGACAGGGGCCCCTACGAGCAGTACTTC
NA,16,TRBJ1-1,NA,TRBV6-5,CASSYRGGTMNTEAFF,TGTGCCAGCAGTTACAGGGGTGGCACCATGAACACTGAAGCTTTCTTT
NA,14,TRBJ2-1,NA,TRBV29-1,CSVEFPSSYNEQFF,TGCAGCGTTGAATTCCCCAGCTCCTACAATGAGCAGTTCTTC
NA,21,TRBJ2-7,TRBD1,TRBV30,CAWRGDREFSGVGPAGYEQYF,TGTGCCTGGAGGGGGGACAGGGAATTCTCGGGAGTCGGACCGGCGGGCTACGAGCAGTACTTC
NA,16,TRBJ2-1,TRBD2,TRBV2,CASSERLAGGGYEQFF,TGTGCCAGCAGTGAAAGGCTAGCGGGAGGGGGGTATGAGCAGTTCTTC
NA,16,TRBJ1-1,NA,TRBV29-1,CSVGSPDFGGNTEAFF,TGCAGCGTCGGTTCCCCCGACTTCGGGGGGAACACTGAAGCTTTCTTT
NA,18,TRBJ2-7,TRBD1,TRBV4-3,CASSQDPEGTGGSYEQYF,TGCGCCAGCAGCCAAGATCCAGAGGGGACAGGGGGTTCCTACGAGCAGTACTTC
NA,19,TRBJ2-2,TRBD1,TRBV28,CASIRAVYGRTGGTGELFF,TGTGCCAGCATCCGGGCGGTTTATGGTCGGACAGGCGGGACCGGGGAGCTGTTTTTT